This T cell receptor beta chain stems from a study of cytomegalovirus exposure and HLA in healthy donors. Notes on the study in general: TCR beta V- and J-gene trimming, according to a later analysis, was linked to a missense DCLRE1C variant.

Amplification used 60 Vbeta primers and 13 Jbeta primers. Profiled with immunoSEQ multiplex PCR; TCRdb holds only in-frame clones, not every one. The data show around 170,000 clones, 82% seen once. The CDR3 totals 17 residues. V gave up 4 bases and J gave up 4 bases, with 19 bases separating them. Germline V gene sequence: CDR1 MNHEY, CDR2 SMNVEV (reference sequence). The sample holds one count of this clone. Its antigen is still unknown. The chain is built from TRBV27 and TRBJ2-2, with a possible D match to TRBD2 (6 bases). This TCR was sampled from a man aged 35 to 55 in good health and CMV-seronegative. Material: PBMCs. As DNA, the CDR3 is TGTGCCAGCAGTTCCTGGGGTGCGGGAAGGGGCACCGGGGAGCTGTTTTTT. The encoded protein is CASSSWGAGRGTGELFF.